Each of the 20 T cell receptor beta chains below was sequenced from the same sample in a study of cytomegalovirus exposure and HLA in healthy donors. The PCR made use of 60 Vbeta and 13 Jbeta primers. This table comes from immunoSEQ multiplex PCR, and its TCRdb copy is limited to in-frame clones, with some not included. Of more than 150,000 clones in the sample, approximately 82% were seen once. The sample taken for sequencing was PBMCs. The receptor set was obtained from a woman in her thirties or forties in good health and CMV-seropositive.

The rearrangement links TRBV10-3 to TRBJ2-7; 7 positions agree with TRBD2. The CDR3 is 15 amino acids. The V gene's germline CDR1 is ENHRY and CDR2 SYGVKD. V gave up 5 bases and J gave up 0 bases; unmatched junction bases: 7. CDR3 protein: CAISKRDVSSYEQYF. The CDR3 DNA reads as TGTGCCATCAGTAAGCGGGACGTGAGCTCCTACGAGCAGTACTTC.

The chain links TRBV15 to TRBJ1-4; D may be TRBD1 (5 bases). Germline V gene sequence: CDR1 LNHNV, CDR2 YYDKDF (reference sequence). The CDR3 spans 15 residues. V lost 6 bases and J 1 base, leaving 12 bases between the germline ends. The DNA of the CDR3 is TGTGCCACCAGGGCCCTAACAGGAACTAATGAAAAACTGTTTTTT. Residues: CATRALTGTNEKLFF.

Remarks on this clone: Other nucleotide sequences in the sample specify the same CDR3. This sequence joins TRBV29-1 and TRBJ2-6, with no clear D. The CDR3 totals 13 residues. Trimming took 5 bases from V and 4 from J, leaving 9 bases between them. Germline CDR1 is SQVTM and CDR2 is ANQGSEA. The CDR3 protein is CSVRVSGANVLTF. In nucleotides, the CDR3 is TGCAGCGTTAGAGTTTCGGGGGCCAACGTCCTGACTTTC.

This clone was detected a few times. The chain uses TRBV6-5 and TRBJ2-6, with no clear D. The V and J ends lost 3 bases and 7 bases respectively, with 7 bases between them. The CDR3 has 13 residues. The germline gives CDR1 MNHEY, CDR2 SVGAGI. The CDR3 nucleotides are TGTGCCAGCAGTTATAGTGGTGCCAACGTCCTGACTTTC. Encoded protein: CASSYSGANVLTF.

This clone appeared a few times. This chain joins TRBV28 and TRBJ2-7, with 8 bases that match TRBD1. The V segment lost 8 bases and the J segment 2 bases; nucleotides outside the gene matches: 8. CDR1 and CDR2 from the germline V gene are MDHEN and SYDVKM. CDR3 length: 14 amino acids. The CDR3 region has the DNA TGTGCCAGCGGAATACCGGGACAGGCCTACGAGCAGTACTTC. It encodes CASGIPGQAYEQYF.

The V and J genes are TRBV15 and TRBJ1-4, with 12 nucleotides matching TRBD1. This CDR3 is built from 13 residues. Germline V gene data show CDR1 as LNHNV and CDR2 as YYDKDF (reference sequence). The V segment lost 5 bases and the J segment 8 bases; nucleotides outside the gene matches: 0. The CDR3 DNA reads TGTGCCACCAGCGGGACAGGGGGCGAAAAACTGTTTTTT. Translated, it gives CATSGTGGEKLFF.

CDR3 residues: CASSPGGTGADTF. CDR3 bases: TGTGCCAGTAGTCCAGGGGGGACAGGTGCTGACACCTTC. The V gene is TRBV19, the J gene TRBJ1-2, with 8 bases matching TRBD1. V shed 5 bases and J 12 bases; nucleotides not matched to a gene: 11. The CDR3 spans 13 residues. CDR1 is LNHDA and CDR2 is SQIVND in the germline V gene (reference sequence).

The chain is built from TRBV28 and TRBJ1-3; maybe TRBD1 (5 bases). CDR1 and CDR2 (germline): MDHEN, SYDVKM. The CDR3 loop spans 12 amino acids. V dropped 6 bases and J dropped 4 bases, with 7 bases sitting between them. In DNA form, the CDR3 reads TGTGCCAGCAGCCGGACAGGAAACACCATATATTTT. The encoded protein is CASSRTGNTIYF.

The chain uses TRBV5-4 and TRBJ2-1; D is perhaps TRBD1 (6 bases). Germline-derived CDR1 and CDR2 are SGHNT and YYREEE (reference sequence). V was shortened by 4 bases and J by 6 bases, with 17 bases between the two germline ends. The CDR3 has 15 amino acids. In nucleotides, the CDR3 is TGTGCCAGCAGCCCCCTCCTCACAGGGCCCAATGAGCAGTTCTTC. Translating gives CASSPLLTGPNEQFF.

This sequence joins TRBV6-5 and TRBJ2-7, with a possible D match to TRBD1 (5 bases). V lost 2 bases and J lost 0, with 5 bases in between. Germline V gene sequence: CDR1 MNHEY, CDR2 SVGAGI. The CDR3 loop spans 13 amino acids. The CDR3: CASSYDSSYEQYF. The DNA for the CDR3 is TGTGCCAGCAGTTACGACAGCTCCTACGAGCAGTACTTC.

Of note for this clone: Other DNA sequences in the same sample also yield this CDR3. The V call is TRBV29-1, the J call TRBJ1-2; D is uncertain. This CDR3 comprises 16 residues. Germline loops: CDR1 SQVTM, CDR2 ANQGSEA. V was trimmed by 4 bases and J by 4 bases, leaving 22 bases between them. CDR3 DNA sequence: TGCAGCGTTGGATCGTCGACATGGGCCCCCGCCTATGGCTACACCTTC. This encodes CSVGSSTWAPAYGYTF.

CDR3 coding DNA: TGTGCCAGCAGTTATTCAGGGGGCTACGAGCAGTACTTC. It specifies CASSYSGGYEQYF. The chain links TRBV27 to TRBJ2-7; TRBD1 aligns across 7 bases. The CDR3 is made up of 13 amino acids. V trimming: 4 bases; J trimming: 3 bases; junction bases outside the gene matches: 3. The germline V gene encodes CDR1 MNHEY and CDR2 SMNVEV (reference sequence).

This clone came up once. The gene calls are TRBV5-1 and TRBJ2-7, with D perhaps matching TRBD1 (6 bases). This CDR3 region has 14 residues. V shed 0 bases and J shed 5 bases, with 12 bases lying between them. The germline V gene encodes CDR1 SGHRS and CDR2 YFSETQ. The chain's CDR3 is CASSLGAGDDEQYF. In DNA, the CDR3 is TGCGCCAGCAGCTTGGGAGCAGGGGACGACGAGCAGTACTTC.

V gene TRBV10-3 combines with J gene TRBJ1-2; no firm D call. CDR1 is ENHRY, CDR2 SYGVKD, per germline. Trimming took off 2 bases at V and 4 bases at J, with 8 bases between the two ends. This CDR3 spans 13 amino acids. Here the CDR3 reads CAISERPGYGYTF. CDR3 in DNA: TGTGCCATCAGTGAGCGGCCAGGCTATGGCTACACCTTC.

The CDR3 sequence is CAWGRDVNYGYTF. CDR3 sequence (DNA): TGTGCCTGGGGGAGGGACGTCAACTATGGCTACACCTTC. The V gene is TRBV30, the J gene TRBJ1-2, with D perhaps TRBD1 (5 bases). The CDR3 sequence is 13 residues long. Germline V gene data show CDR1 as GTSNPN and CDR2 as SVGIG (reference sequence). Deletions cut 5 bases from V and 2 bases from J, with 12 bases between.

The chain employs TRBV5-4 and TRBJ1-1; 9 positions agree with TRBD1. With V trimmed by 6 bases and J by 1 base, 7 bases remained unmatched. This CDR3 is 15 amino acids long. Germline V CDR1 and CDR2: SGHNT, YYREEE (reference sequence). The DNA of the CDR3 is TGTGCCAGCACCCTGGTGGGACAGGGGAACACTGAAGCTTTCTTT. Translation: CASTLVGQGNTEAFF.

The chain is built from TRBV28 and TRBJ2-5, with a possible D match to TRBD2 (5 bases). Germline CDR1 and CDR2: MDHEN and SYDVKM. V shed 6 bases and J shed 5 bases, with 22 bases lying between them. The CDR3 covers 16 residues. CDR3 DNA sequence: TGTGCCAGCAGCCTATTCAGGAGAGGGCCTGGGGAGACCCAGTACTTC. This codes for CASSLFRRGPGETQYF.

Only a few counts were recorded for this clone. This rearrangement joins TRBV30 to TRBJ1-1; possibly TRBD1 for D (6 bases). Germline CDR1 GTSNPN, CDR2 SVGIG (reference sequence). V was clipped by 5 bases and J by 7 bases, with 8 bases between them. This CDR3 spans 10 amino acids. The CDR3 DNA follows: TGTGCCTGGGGGGACAATGAAGCTTTCTTT. Protein product: CAWGDNEAFF.

This chain links TRBV7-2 with TRBJ2-3, with TRBD2 matching over 14 bases. The germline gives CDR1 SGHTA, CDR2 FQGNSA. V dropped 6 bases and J dropped 3; count of bases not matched to a gene: 5. The CDR3 spans 16 residues. Here the CDR3 reads CASRPGTSGRTDTQYF. The CDR3, as DNA: TGTGCCAGCAGACCCGGGACTAGCGGGAGAACAGATACGCAGTATTTT.

V gene TRBV4-3 combines with J gene TRBJ2-1, with 9 positions matching TRBD2. The CDR3 covers 17 residues. The germline V gene encodes CDR1 LGHNA and CDR2 YSLEER. Trimming took 2 bases from V and 3 from J; bases not matched to a gene: 8. The CDR3 region has the DNA TGCGCCAGCAGCCAAACTATAGCGGGAGAAGTCTACAATGAGCAGTTCTTC. It is translated as CASSQTIAGEVYNEQFF.